Shown below are 16 T cell receptor delta chains from a single sample sequenced in a study of γδ T cells in repeated Plasmodium falciparum infection. Flow sorting of PBMC yielded separate Vgamma9/Vdelta2+ and Vdelta2-negative gammadelta T cell populations for bulk repertoire analysis. TCRdb re-called the multiplex PCR reads with CATT. Of some 100,000 delta-chain clones in the sample, 1.4% are singletons; the top ten hold more than 7.5%. The sample consisted of gamma-delta T cells from blood. The receptor set was obtained from a pool of human donors (malaria-infected and uninfected, not separated).

This clone was counted ten times or more. The sample contains more than one DNA sequence encoding this CDR3. The chain has TRDV1 and TRDJ1, with TRDD1 as a possible D gene (5 bases). V was clipped by 0 bases and J by 2 bases, with 13 bases between them. Germline CDR1 reads TSWWSYY; CDR2 reads QGS. This CDR3 is built from 16 residues. CDR3 region: CALGELNHSGTDKLIF. The CDR3 DNA sequence: TGTGCTCTTGGGGAACTAAACCATAGTGGGACCGATAAACTCATCTTT.

This clone counts as medium-sized. At the DNA level, this CDR3 is encoded by other sequences in the same sample as well. The chain uses TRDV2 and TRDJ1; the match to TRDD3 covers 12 bases. The V gene's germline CDR1 is GEAIGNYY and CDR2 EKD. Losses at the gene ends were 1 base for V and 0 bases for J; bases not matched to a gene: 8. The CDR3 has 18 amino acids. CDR3 coding DNA: TGTGCCTGTGACACGGTTTCTGGGGGATACGCACACACCGATAAACTCATCTTT. This translates into CACDTVSGGYAHTDKLIF.

As for this clone: The likely explanation is a read error, given a far larger clone one base away. The same CDR3 arises from other DNA sequences in this sample as well. This chain links TRDV2 with TRDJ1; D possibly corresponds to TRDD3 (5 bases). Germline V gives CDR1 GEAIGNYY, CDR2 EKD. V lost 3 bases to trimming and J lost 0 bases, with 31 bases between them. This CDR3 has 21 amino acids. DNA for the CDR3: TGTGCCTGTGACCAGGGACAATTACTAGGGGACCACTTAAGTAACACCGATAAACTCATCTTT. The encoded protein is CACDQGQLLGDHLSNTDKLIF.

To note about this clone: TCRdb's listed protein matches a much larger clone and diverges from this DNA's translation at residue 3, likely through a read error; the protein shown comes from the DNA. The chain has TRDV1 and TRDJ1, with 11 bases that match TRDD3. As TCRdb names no J gene, one was assigned here on the basis of a DNA match to germline. The junction had 18 bases not matched to a gene; V was cut back by 10 bases and J by 2 bases. CDR1 TSWWSYY and CDR2 QGS come from the germline V gene. This CDR3 comprises 18 residues. The CDR3 DNA reads as TGTGCTCCTTGGGAACCCGGCTTACTGGGGGATAAAACCGATAAACTCATCTTT. Amino acids: CAPWEPGLLGDKTDKLIF.

Comment on this clone: The protein held in TCRdb is that of a much larger clone and does not match this DNA's translation at residues 4 and 17, likely because of a read error; the protein shown is translated from the DNA. The V gene corresponds to TRDV2; no J gene was called; the table's TRDD3 call for D was not verified on the DNA. The CDR3 is 19 residues long. Germline V CDR1 and CDR2: GEAIGNYY, EKD. CDR3 nucleotides: TGTGCCTGTGGCACCGTCGTGGGGGCAAGCTCCTGGGACACCCGACAGACGTTTTTC. It translates to CACGTVVGASSWDTRQTFF.

With regard to this clone: Given a far larger clone just one base away, this is likely a sequencing read error. Additional DNA sequences in this sample encode the identical CDR3. The chain links TRDV1 to TRDJ1, with 12 bases matching TRDD3. The J gene was missing in TCRdb and was found by matching the end of the DNA to germline. The CDR3 has 19 amino acids. Germline V gives CDR1 TSWWSYY, CDR2 QGS. This CDR3 is CALGEQCTGGYWGTDKLIF. The CDR3 bases are TGTGCCCTTGGGGAACAATGTACTGGGGGATACTGGGGCACCGATAAACTCATCTTT.

Concerning this clone itself: A read error is likely here: a far larger clone is one base away. Other DNA variants within this sample encode the same CDR3. The V gene is TRDV2, the J gene TRDJ3, with 11 positions matching TRDD3. Matching the DNA to germline supplied the J gene, which TCRdb does not give. This CDR3 has 25 residues. Germline V lookup: CDR1 GEAIGNYY, CDR2 EKD. The CDR3 DNA follows: TGTGCCTGCGACACATCGCCTAGTGGACTGGGGGATAAGGCCACCTACTCCTGGGACACCCGACAGATGTTTTTC. Residues: CACDTSPSGLGDKATYSWDTRQMFF.

For this clone: The protein that TCRdb holds for this DNA derives from a much larger clone and differs from the translated DNA at residue 8, which likely indicates a read error; the protein shown here is translated from the DNA. The chain carries TRDV1 and TRDJ1; 10 positions match TRDD3. The J gene comes from matching the DNA to germline here; TCRdb lacks it. Trimming at V came to 4 bases and at J to 2 bases, leaving 22 bases not matched to a gene. The CDR3 loop spans 21 amino acids. The germline V gene has CDR1 TSWWSYY and CDR2 QGS. The CDR3 sequence is CALGVQGPYIQLLGDTDKLIF. The CDR3 region has the DNA TGTGCTCTTGGGGTCCAGGGTCCCTACATTCAGTTACTGGGGGATACCGATAAACTCATCTTT.

This clone was counted at least ten times. This DNA's translation and the protein TCRdb lists, from a much larger clone, do not match at residue 9, likely due to a read error; the protein shown is translated from the DNA. V gene TRDV2 combines with J gene TRDJ1; 12 nucleotides align to TRDD3. Matching the DNA to germline supplied the J gene, which TCRdb does not give. Germline V gene data show CDR1 as GEAIGNYY and CDR2 as EKD. CDR3 length: 15 residues. With 3 bases clipped from V and 6 bases from J, the junction kept 7 bases outside the gene matches. The CDR3 region has the DNA TGTGCCTGTGACGACCTGGGGGATACGGGCTATAAACTCATCTTT. Amino acid sequence: CACDDLGDTGYKLIF.

This clone has more than one count but fewer than ten. The protein TCRdb gives is from a much larger clone and does not agree with this DNA's translation at residue 13, likely a read error; the protein shown here comes from the DNA. CDR3 in DNA: TGTGCTCTTGGGGAACTAGAATGGGGGAGTTTTATTTCTCCCAGTACTGGGGGATACGCAAAACTCATCTTT. The encoded protein is CALGELEWGSFISPSTGGYAKLIF. This chain links TRDV1 with TRDJ1, with TRDD3 matching 13 bases. Germline V gives CDR1 TSWWSYY, CDR2 QGS. The J segment lost 8 bases and the V segment lost 0 bases, leaving 30 bases of the junction unmatched. The CDR3 is made up of 24 amino acids.

This clone has just a few counts. A read error likely explains this, since a far larger clone differs by one base. At the DNA level, this CDR3 is encoded by other sequences in the same sample as well. The chain employs TRDV1 and TRDJ1, with D maybe TRDD3 (5 bases). In the absence of a J gene in TCRdb, the DNA was matched to germline to assign it here. This CDR3 has 25 residues. V lost 2 bases and J lost 0, with 40 bases in between. CDR1 and CDR2 (germline): TSWWSYY, QGS. The CDR3 coding sequence is TGTGCTCTTGGGGAAGTTCGTGGTGCCCTGATGGATTTACTCCCACTTTACTGGTACACCGATAAACTCATCTTT. Translation: CALGEVRGALMDLLPLYWYTDKLIF.

This clone turned up a few times. TCRdb shows a much larger clone's protein in place of this DNA's translation, and the two differ at residue 3, likely through a read error; the protein shown is translated from the DNA. V is TRDV1 and J is TRDJ1; D possibly uses TRDD2 or TRDD3 (9 bases each). No J gene was available from TCRdb, and it was assigned here by a germline match of the DNA. The CDR3 is 21 amino acids. The V gene's germline CDR1 is TSWWSYY and CDR2 QGS. The CDR3 sequence: CAHGDPGWPSYWGSHTDKLIF. CDR3 DNA sequence: TGTGCTCATGGGGACCCCGGGTGGCCTTCCTACTGGGGGAGCCACACCGATAAACTCATCTTT.

A remark on this clone: TCRdb's protein for this DNA is that of a much larger clone and differs from the translation at residue 10, likely a read error; the protein shown is the DNA translation. The chain combines TRDV2 with TRDJ1; D remains ambiguous. Germline matching of the DNA provided the J gene here, since TCRdb leaves it blank. The CDR3 runs 17 residues. The germline V and J ends were trimmed by 0 bases and 0 bases, with 16 bases remaining between them. The V gene's germline CDR1 is GEAIGNYY and CDR2 EKD. CDR3 coding DNA: TGTGCCTGTGACACCGTGTCCTCTCCGTGGTACACCGATAAACTCATCTTT. It translates to CACDTVSSPWYTDKLIF.

About this clone: TCRdb records a much larger clone's protein for this DNA, with a difference at residue 5 that likely arises from a read error; the protein given is the translation of the DNA. The J gene is TRDJ1, the V gene TRDV2, with unresolved D. As TCRdb names no J gene, one was assigned here on the basis of a DNA match to germline. Germline V gene data show CDR1 as GEAIGNYY and CDR2 as EKD. The CDR3 loop spans 15 amino acids. V lost 2 bases and J lost 0, with 12 bases in between. The CDR3 spells CACDIVVPDTDKLIF. The CDR3 DNA sequence: TGTGCCTGTGACATCGTGGTACCCGACACCGATAAACTCATCTTT.

This clone was seen a few times. The protein given by TCRdb reflects a much larger clone and differs at residue 10 from this DNA's translation, likely from a read error; the protein shown is the DNA's translation. The chain links TRDV2 to TRDJ1; 7 nucleotides match TRDD3. Here the J gene came from matching the DNA to germline, since TCRdb omits it. CDR1 and CDR2 (germline): GEAIGNYY, EKD. This CDR3 has 16 amino acids. V trimming: 4 bases; J trimming: 0 bases; junction bases outside the gene matches: 10. CDR3 region: CACDPLLGTHTDKLIF. CDR3 nucleotide sequence: TGTGCCTGTGATCCCTTACTGGGGACGCACACCGATAAACTCATCTTT.

In the case of this clone: Since a far larger clone is one base different, this is likely a read error. This CDR3 is also generated by other DNA sequences in the sample. V usage is TRDV1 and J usage is TRDJ1; 12 nucleotides agree with TRDD3. The length of the CDR3 is 24 residues. V lost 0 bases to trimming and J lost 0 bases; unmatched junction nucleotides: 23. Germline values: CDR1 TSWWSYY, CDR2 QGS. The CDR3 DNA sequence: TGTGCTCTTGGGGAACTAAGCCCCCCCGGTACTGGGGGATACCAGCCGTTTTACACCGATAAACTCATCTTT. This sequence encodes CALGELSPPGTGGYQPFYTDKLIF.